This TCR beta chain was sequenced during a study of T-cell memory formation after mild COVID-19. Overall study context: Largely, the TCR clusters proved donor specific. General observations from the study: Later expanders leaned toward CD4+, whereas clones contracting from day 15 to 85 were balanced CD4/CD8.

This clonotype was seen a few times. Its target is not known. One entry per CDR3 protein results from TCRdb running MiXCR on the 5' RACE reads. The sample carries over 70,000 distinct CDR3 sequences, around an eighth recorded once. Germline V gives CDR1 MNHNY, CDR2 SVGAGI (reference sequence). The V end was cut by 6 bases, the J end by 5 bases, with 11 bases between. This CDR3 has 12 amino acids. The chain links TRBV6-6 to TRBJ2-7; D might be TRBD1 (6 bases). The sequence was collected from an adult woman who had mild COVID-19 (a few samples of this study predate the infection). Cell type and time point are not known. Material: PBMCs or a T cell subset sorted from them (not recorded which). CDR3 sequence: CASSQDSDEQYF. CDR3 nucleotide sequence: TGTGCCAGCAGCCAGGACAGCGACGAGCAGTACTTC.